Listed here is a single T cell receptor (beta chain). The antigen remains undetermined. Here immunoSEQ multiplex PCR was the method, and the copy in TCRdb shows in-frame clones only, minus some. In the table there are approximately 94,000 clones, 91% of which are singletons. V lost 7 bases, J lost 5 bases, and 17 bases lay in between. This CDR3 contains 14 residues. CDR1 is LNHDA, CDR2 SQIVND, per germline (reference sequence). This entry comes from a study of siplizumab effects on memory and regulatory T cells. Study-level findings and limits: The Treg-derived share of mappable alloreactive CD4+ clones averaged 68.8% with siplizumab and roughly 28% in controls. Naive T cells seemed more diverse than memory cells; they also seemed major alloresponse contributors.

The chain uses TRBV19 and TRBJ1-1; TRBD1 might be the D (5 bases). The sample consisted of CD4+ T cells sorted from blood. The TCR originated in a human donor in good health. The CDR3 reads CASTIQIGGTEAFF. CDR3 in DNA: TGTGCCAGTACAATCCAAATCGGGGGGACTGAAGCTTTCTTT.